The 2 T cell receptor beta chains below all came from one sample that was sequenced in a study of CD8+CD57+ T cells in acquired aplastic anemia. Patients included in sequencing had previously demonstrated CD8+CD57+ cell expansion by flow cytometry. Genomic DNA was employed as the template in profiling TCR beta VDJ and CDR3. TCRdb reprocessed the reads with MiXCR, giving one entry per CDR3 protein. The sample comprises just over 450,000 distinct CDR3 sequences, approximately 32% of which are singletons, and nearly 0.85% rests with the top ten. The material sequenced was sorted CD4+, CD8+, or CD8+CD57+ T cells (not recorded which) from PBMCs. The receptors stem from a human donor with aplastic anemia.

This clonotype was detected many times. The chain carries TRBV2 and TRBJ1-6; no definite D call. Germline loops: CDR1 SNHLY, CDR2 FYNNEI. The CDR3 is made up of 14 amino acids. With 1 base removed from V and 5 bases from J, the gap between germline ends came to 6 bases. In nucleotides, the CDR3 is TGTGCCAGCAGTGAAGGGAACCATAATTCACCCCTCCACTTT. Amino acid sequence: CASSEGNHNSPLHF.

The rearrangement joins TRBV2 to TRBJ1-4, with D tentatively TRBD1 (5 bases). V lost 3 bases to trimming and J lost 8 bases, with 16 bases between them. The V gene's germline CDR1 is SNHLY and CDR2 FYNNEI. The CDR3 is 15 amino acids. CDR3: CASSDQDRIDEKLFF. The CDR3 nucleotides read TGTGCCAGCAGTGATCAAGACAGAATTGACGAAAAACTGTTTTTT.